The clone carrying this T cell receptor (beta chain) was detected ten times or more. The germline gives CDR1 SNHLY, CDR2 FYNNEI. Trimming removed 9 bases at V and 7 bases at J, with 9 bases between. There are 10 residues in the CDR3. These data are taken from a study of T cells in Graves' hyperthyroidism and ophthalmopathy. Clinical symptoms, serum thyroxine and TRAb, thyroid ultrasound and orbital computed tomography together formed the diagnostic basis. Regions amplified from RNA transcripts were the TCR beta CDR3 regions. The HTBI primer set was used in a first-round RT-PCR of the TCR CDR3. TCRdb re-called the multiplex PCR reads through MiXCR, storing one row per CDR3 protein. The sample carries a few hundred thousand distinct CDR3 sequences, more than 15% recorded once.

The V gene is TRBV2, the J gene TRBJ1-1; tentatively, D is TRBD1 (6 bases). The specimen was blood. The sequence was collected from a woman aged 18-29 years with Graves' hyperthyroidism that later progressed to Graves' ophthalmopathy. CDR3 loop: CASTRGEAFF. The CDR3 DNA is TGTGCCAGTACCAGGGGTGAAGCTTTCTTT.